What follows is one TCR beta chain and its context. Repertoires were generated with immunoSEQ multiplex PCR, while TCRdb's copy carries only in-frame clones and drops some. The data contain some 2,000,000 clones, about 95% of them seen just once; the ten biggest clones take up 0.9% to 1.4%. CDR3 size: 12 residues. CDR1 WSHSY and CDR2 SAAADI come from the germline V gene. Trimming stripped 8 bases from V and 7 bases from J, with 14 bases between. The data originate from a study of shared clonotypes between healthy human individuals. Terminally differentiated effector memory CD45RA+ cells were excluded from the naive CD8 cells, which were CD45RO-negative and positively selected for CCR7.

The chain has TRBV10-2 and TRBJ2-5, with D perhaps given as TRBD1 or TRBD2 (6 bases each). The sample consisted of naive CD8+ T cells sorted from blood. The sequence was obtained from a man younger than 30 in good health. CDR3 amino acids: CASLGGGWTQYF. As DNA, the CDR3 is TGCGCCAGCCTCGGGGGCGGATGGACCCAGTACTTC.